The present entry profiles one TCR beta chain with its context. This entry is derived from a study of blood T cell repertoires in COVID-19. CDR1 is LGHDT, CDR2 YNNKEL, per germline (reference sequence). The CDR3 is made up of 15 amino acids. Trimming took off 4 bases at V and 1 base at J, with 11 bases between the two ends. TCRdb keeps only in-frame clones here, not all; method: immunoSEQ multiplex PCR. The data hold under 200,000 clones, with roughly 80% observed a single time. This sequence originates from a man aged 18 to 29 with active or convalescent COVID-19. Sequencing used peripheral blood. V usage is TRBV3-1 (or the pseudogene TRBV3-2) and J usage is TRBJ2-1; possible D gene TRBD2, 5 bases. CDR3 residues: CASSRLGRSYNEQFF. DNA for the CDR3: TGTGCCAGCAGCCGACTGGGGAGATCCTACAATGAGCAGTTCTTC.